This T cell receptor beta chain was recorded in a study of shared clonotypes between healthy human individuals. General study results and limits: Several donors held about 5% of naive CD4 clonotypes in common.

V dropped 4 bases and J dropped 6 bases, with 21 bases sitting between them. The CDR3 totals 17 residues. The germline gives CDR1 MNHEY, CDR2 SMNVEV (reference sequence). Method: immunoSEQ multiplex PCR; TCRdb's copy keeps in-frame clones and lacks some. The table records 2,500,000 or so clones, over 85% of them present only once. The sample holds one count of this clone. Antigen specificity is unknown. The sequence was obtained from a man aged 18 to 35 in good health. Some clones in this sample may be carry-over from other donors' samples. V usage is TRBV27 and J usage is TRBJ1-4; D might be TRBD1 (5 bases). Sequenced: naive CD4+ T cells from PBMCs. Subset defined: CD45RA+ positively selected. CDR3 in amino acids: CASSSRRMNGRDEKLFF. The CDR3 DNA sequence: TGTGCCAGCAGTTCCCGACGCATGAACGGCAGGGATGAAAAACTGTTTTTT. Looking up the rest from reference TRBV27 and TRBJ1-4 gives the full variable domain: EAQVTQNPRYLITVTGKKLTVTCSQNMNHEYMSWYRQDPGLGLRQIYYSMNVEVTDKGDVPEGYKVSRKEKRNFPLILESPSPNQTSLYFCASSSRRMNGRDEKLFFGSGTQLSVL.